The rows below give T cell receptor beta chains drawn from one sample of a study of beta chain features in type 1 diabetes. TCRdb keeps only in-frame clones here, not all; method: immunoSEQ multiplex PCR. This table holds roughly 400,000 clones, 11% to 15% found once. Sequenced sample: naive CD4+ T cells from blood. These receptors all come from a man younger than 40 in good health. Both conserved end residues are part of each CDR3. D genes are given only for firm matches. Only some rows state a clone size, as once, few, many or a class for expanded clones.

cdr3_aa,cdr3_nt,d_call,clone_size,j_call,v_call
CASSASGGLVTEQYF,TGTGCCAGCAGCGCCAGCGGGGGGCTTGTGACCGAGCAGTACTTC,TRBD2,.,TRBJ2-7,TRBV7-9
CASSEGIRTGWNEKLFF,TGTGCCAGCAGTGAGGGTATCCGGACAGGATGGAATGAAAAACTGTTTTTT,TRBD1,few,TRBJ1-4,TRBV25-1
CASSSHSEQYF,TGTGCCAGTAGTAGCCACTCGGAGCAGTACTTC,.,.,TRBJ2-7,TRBV19
CSVEDPWGTSSRTDTQYF,TGCAGCGTTGAAGATCCTTGGGGGACTAGCTCACGCACAGATACGCAGTATTTT,TRBD2,few,TRBJ2-3,TRBV29-1
CASSPLVGVGAYEQYF,TGTGCCAGCTCCCCATTAGTTGGGGTGGGGGCCTACGAGCAGTACTTC,.,.,TRBJ2-7,TRBV18
CATSRVKGRSPLHF,TGTGCCACCAGCAGAGTCAAGGGAAGGTCACCCCTCCACTTT,.,few,TRBJ1-6,TRBV15
CAWSVRRYQETQYF,TGTGCCTGGAGTGTACGGAGGTACCAAGAGACCCAGTACTTC,.,.,TRBJ2-5,TRBV30
CASSQDLAGSGNTIYF,TGTGCCAGCAGCCAAGATCTTGCGGGGTCTGGAAACACCATATATTTT,.,.,TRBJ1-3,TRBV14
CAWSGGRRENQPQHF,TGTGCCTGGAGTGGGGGACGTCGGGAAAATCAGCCCCAGCATTTT,.,.,TRBJ1-5,TRBV30
CASRFGLAANTGELFF,TGTGCAAGTCGCTTCGGACTAGCGGCGAACACCGGGGAGCTGTTTTTT,.,few,TRBJ2-2,TRBV12-2
CASSMPRRAPQDRGAQYEQYF,TGCGCCAGCAGCATGCCTCGTCGTGCCCCCCAGGACAGGGGCGCCCAGTACGAGCAGTACTTC,TRBD1,.,TRBJ2-7,TRBV5-1
CASSFSGTQYF,TGTGCCAGCAGCTTTTCAGGGACCCAGTACTTC,.,few,TRBJ2-5,TRBV7-9
CASSERDREAFF,TGTGCCAGCAGTGAGAGAGACAGGGAAGCTTTCTTT,.,.,TRBJ1-1,TRBV25-1
CASSSRAPRTDTQYF,TGTGCCAGCAGTTCCAGGGCCCCCCGCACAGATACGCAGTATTTT,.,.,TRBJ2-3,TRBV7-9
CASSPSSGLLNEKLFF,TGCGCCAGCAGCCCCTCCTCGGGCCTTCTTAATGAAAAACTGTTTTTT,.,few,TRBJ1-4,TRBV4-3
CASSIEDSRVDTQYF,TGTGCCAGTAGTATTGAGGACTCAAGGGTAGATACGCAGTATTTT,.,.,TRBJ2-3,TRBV19
CASSRTRGNQPQHF,TGTGCCAGCAGCCGCACCCGAGGCAATCAGCCCCAGCATTTT,.,.,TRBJ1-5,TRBV7-9
CAWTGQETQYF,TGTGCCTGGACAGGACAAGAGACCCAGTACTTC,.,many,TRBJ2-5,TRBV30
CASSSRGTSGSNEQFF,TGTGCCAGCAGTTCCCGAGGGACTAGCGGGAGTAATGAGCAGTTCTTC,TRBD2,few,TRBJ2-1,TRBV6-5
CASRDIGETQYF,TGTGCCAGCAGGGACATAGGAGAGACCCAGTACTTC,.,few,TRBJ2-5,TRBV2
CASSLELAGETQYF,TGTGCCAGCAGCTTGGAACTAGCAGGAGAGACCCAGTACTTC,.,.,TRBJ2-5,TRBV5-6
CASSQGTRGAGETQYF,TGCGCCAGCAGCCAAGGAACTAGAGGGGCGGGAGAGACCCAGTACTTC,.,.,TRBJ2-5,TRBV4-3
CASSRPGQGQETQYF,TGTGCCAGCAGCAGACCGGGACAGGGACAAGAGACCCAGTACTTC,TRBD1,.,TRBJ2-5,TRBV6-5
CASSVGRPGNTIYF,TGTGCCAGCAGCGTAGGCAGGCCTGGAAACACCATATATTTT,.,few,TRBJ1-3,TRBV9
CASSLVDRGTEAFF,TGTGCCAGCAGCTTAGTTGACAGGGGCACTGAAGCTTTCTTT,TRBD1,.,TRBJ1-1,TRBV7-2
CASSQGQGALETQYF,TGCGCCAGCAGCCAAGGACAGGGGGCGTTGGAGACCCAGTACTTC,TRBD1,few,TRBJ2-5,TRBV4-3
CASSLLRGTLNTEAFF,TGTGCCAGCAGTTTACTCCGGGGGACGCTAAACACTGAAGCTTTCTTT,.,few,TRBJ1-1,TRBV27
CASSIQGSNYGYTF,TGTGCCAGCAGTATACAGGGTAGTAACTATGGCTACACCTTC,.,few,TRBJ1-2,TRBV5-4
CSVLGEKLFF,TGCAGCGTTCTCGGTGAAAAACTGTTTTTT,.,.,TRBJ1-4,TRBV29-1
CASSKTANTGELFF,TGTGCCAGTAGTAAAACAGCGAACACCGGGGAGCTGTTTTTT,.,.,TRBJ2-2,TRBV19
CASSRGRETQYF,TGTGCCAGCAGCAGGGGTAGGGAGACCCAGTACTTC,.,.,TRBJ2-5,TRBV6-5
CASSLAARGTYEQYF,TGTGCCAGCAGCTTAGCGGCCAGGGGTACGTACGAGCAGTACTTC,.,many,TRBJ2-7,TRBV7-2
CASSYPPDTQYF,TGCGCCAGCAGCTACCCGCCGGATACGCAGTATTTT,.,few,TRBJ2-3,TRBV5-1
CASSLFQGRGETQYF,TGTGCCAGCAGTCTATTTCAGGGACGCGGAGAGACCCAGTACTTC,.,.,TRBJ2-5,TRBV27
CASNSELAGYTF,TGTGCCAGCAATTCAGAGCTGGCGGGCTACACCTTC,.,few,TRBJ1-2,TRBV9
CASMTGPYNEQFF,TGTGCCAGCATGACTGGGCCCTACAATGAGCAGTTCTTC,.,.,TRBJ2-1,TRBV11-2
CASSFGGRSYEQYF,TGTGCCAGCAGCTTCGGTGGGAGGTCCTACGAGCAGTACTTC,.,.,TRBJ2-7,TRBV7-9
CAWSVGRSSYGYTF,TGTGCCTGGAGTGTAGGCAGGTCCTCCTATGGCTACACCTTC,.,.,TRBJ1-2,TRBV30
CASSVGASSNNEQFF,TGTGCCAGCAGCGTAGGAGCTAGCTCTAACAATGAGCAGTTCTTC,.,few,TRBJ2-1,TRBV9
CSVTGSVGYNEQFF,TGCAGCGTGACAGGGTCGGTGGGCTACAATGAGCAGTTCTTC,TRBD1,few,TRBJ2-1,TRBV29-1
CASSLRASVEQYF,TGTGCCAGCAGCTTACGGGCTAGCGTCGAGCAGTACTTC,.,few,TRBJ2-7,TRBV7-6
CSVFQRQANTEAFF,TGCAGCGTTTTCCAACGACAGGCGAACACTGAAGCTTTCTTT,.,few,TRBJ1-1,TRBV29-1
CASSPPQGHSPLHF,TGTGCCAGCTCACCACCCCAGGGGCATTCACCCCTCCACTTT,.,few,TRBJ1-6,TRBV18
CASSYLQGYEQYF,TGTGCCAGCAGTTATCTACAGGGTTACGAGCAGTACTTC,.,few,TRBJ2-7,TRBV6-6
CASSLAKAREQYF,TGTGCCAGCAGCTTAGCGAAGGCACGCGAGCAGTACTTC,.,few,TRBJ2-7,TRBV7-2
CASSVVGRGTDTQYF,TGTGCCAGCAGCGTAGTGGGACGAGGGACAGATACGCAGTATTTT,.,few,TRBJ2-3,TRBV9
CASSPKGGVTDTQYF,TGTGCCAGCAGCCCAAAGGGCGGGGTCACAGATACGCAGTATTTT,.,few,TRBJ2-3,TRBV5-4
CSVAQGAGGYGYTF,TGCAGCGTTGCTCAGGGGGCAGGTGGCTATGGCTACACCTTC,TRBD1,few,TRBJ1-2,TRBV29-1
CASSRGSRDTQYF,TGTGCCAGCAGCCGGGGATCCCGGGATACGCAGTATTTT,.,.,TRBJ2-3,TRBV6-4
CASSVVGDGKLFF,TGTGCCAGCAGCGTAGTGGGGGACGGAAAACTGTTTTTT,.,.,TRBJ1-4,TRBV9
CASRQTGTQYTDTQYF,TGCGCCAGCAGACAAACCGGGACACAATACACAGATACGCAGTATTTT,.,.,TRBJ2-3,TRBV4-3